The 7 T cell receptor beta chains reported below all come from one sample, sequenced in a study of T-cell memory formation after mild COVID-19. TCRdb processed the 5' RACE reads anew with MiXCR; each CDR3 protein has one entry. The repertoire has 550,000 to 600,000 distinct CDR3 sequences, roughly 17% of them found once; the top ten carry just over 8%. Sequences were obtained from PBMCs or a T cell subset sorted from them (not recorded which). Receptors were obtained from an adult woman who had mild COVID-19 (a few samples of this study predate the infection). Cell type and time point are not known.

V is TRBV20-1 and J is TRBJ2-1; 12 bases line up with TRBD2. This CDR3 has 14 amino acids. The germline gives CDR1 DFQATT, CDR2 SNEGSKA (reference sequence). The CDR3 loop reads CSGTSGWYGNEQFF. The CDR3 bases are TGCAGCGGGACTAGCGGGTGGTACGGGAATGAGCAGTTCTTC.

This clonotype was seen at least ten times. The genes are TRBV5-1 and TRBJ1-6, with 7 bases identical to TRBD1. Germline assignment: CDR1 SGHRS and CDR2 YFSETQ. This CDR3 is 14 amino acids long. The trim removed 3 bases at V and 7 bases at J, leaving 4 bases unmatched. Written as DNA, the CDR3 is TGCGCCAGCAGCTGGACCAGGGGGAATTCACCCCTCCACTTT. The encoded protein is CASSWTRGNSPLHF.

The chain couples TRBV12-3 or TRBV12-4 to TRBJ2-1; 10 bases are shared with TRBD2. This CDR3 is built from 15 residues. With V trimmed by 5 bases and J by 7 bases, 8 bases remained unmatched. The CDR3 spells CASSPGLAVRNEQFF. The CDR3 DNA is TGTGCCAGCAGTCCCGGACTAGCGGTAAGGAATGAGCAGTTCTTC.

This chain joins TRBV29-1 and TRBJ2-1, with 11 bases identical to TRBD1. The CDR3 has 13 amino acids. The J segment lost 7 bases and the V segment lost 8 bases, leaving 7 bases of the junction unmatched. Germline assignment: CDR1 SQVTM and CDR2 ANQGSEA. The CDR3 DNA sequence: TGCAGCTCGCCCGGGACAGGGGGAAATGAGCAGTTCTTC. Amino acids: CSSPGTGGNEQFF.

The chain carries TRBV7-2 and TRBJ1-3; D is undetermined. The CDR3 is made up of 16 amino acids. Trimming took 1 base from V and 0 from J, leaving 10 bases between them. Germline V gives CDR1 SGHTA, CDR2 FQGNSA. CDR3 in amino acids: CASSLVSAASGNTIYF. The CDR3 nucleotides read TGTGCCAGCAGCTTAGTAAGCGCAGCCTCTGGAAACACCATATATTTT.

The rearrangement uses TRBV5-1 and TRBJ2-1, with D possibly matching TRBD2 (7 bases). CDR1 is SGHRS, CDR2 YFSETQ, per germline. The CDR3 has 15 residues. V was clipped by 0 bases and J by 7 bases, with 14 bases between them. Here the CDR3 reads CASSLVWGGGNEQFF. In nucleotides, the CDR3 is TGCGCCAGCAGCTTGGTATGGGGGGGCGGTAATGAGCAGTTCTTC.

This clonotype turned up a few times. CDR3 nucleotides: TGTGCCAGCCGACAGGGAAATCGCGATGAGCAGTTCTTC. It is translated as CASRQGNRDEQFF. J is TRBJ2-1 and V is TRBV6-2 or TRBV6-3; 7 nucleotides align to TRBD1. V trimming: 8 bases; J trimming: 8 bases; junction bases outside the gene matches: 9. Germline V gene lookup returns CDR1 MNHEY and CDR2 SVGEGT. The CDR3 runs to 13 residues.